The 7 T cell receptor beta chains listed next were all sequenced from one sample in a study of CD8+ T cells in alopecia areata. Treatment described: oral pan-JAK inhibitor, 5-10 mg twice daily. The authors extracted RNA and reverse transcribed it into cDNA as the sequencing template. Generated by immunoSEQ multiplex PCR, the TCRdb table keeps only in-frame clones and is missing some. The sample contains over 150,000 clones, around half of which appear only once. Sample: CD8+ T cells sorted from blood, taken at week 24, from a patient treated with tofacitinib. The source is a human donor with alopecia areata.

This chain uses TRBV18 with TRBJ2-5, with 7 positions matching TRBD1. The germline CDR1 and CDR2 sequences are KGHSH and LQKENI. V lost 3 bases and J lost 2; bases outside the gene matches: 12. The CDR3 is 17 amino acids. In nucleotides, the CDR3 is TGTGCCAGCTCACCCCTCGGTTTCGGACAGGAGCAAGAGACCCAGTACTTC. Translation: CASSPLGFGQEQETQYF.

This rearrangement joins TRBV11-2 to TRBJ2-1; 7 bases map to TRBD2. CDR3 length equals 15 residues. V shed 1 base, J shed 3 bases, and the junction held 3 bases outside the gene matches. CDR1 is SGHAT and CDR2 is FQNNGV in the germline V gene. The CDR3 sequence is CASSLGGGNYNEQFF. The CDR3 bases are TGTGCCAGCAGCTTAGGGGGGGGGAACTACAATGAGCAGTTCTTC.

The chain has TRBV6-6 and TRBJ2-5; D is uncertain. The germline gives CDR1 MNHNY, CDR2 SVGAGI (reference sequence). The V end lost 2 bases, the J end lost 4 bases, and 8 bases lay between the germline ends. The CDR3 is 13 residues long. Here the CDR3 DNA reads TGTGCCAGCAGTTACGGGGTTGGAGAGACCCAGTACTTC. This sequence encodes CASSYGVGETQYF.

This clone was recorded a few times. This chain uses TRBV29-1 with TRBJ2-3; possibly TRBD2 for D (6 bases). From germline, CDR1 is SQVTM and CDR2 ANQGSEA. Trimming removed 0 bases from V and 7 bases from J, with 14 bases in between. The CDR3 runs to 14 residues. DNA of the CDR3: TGCAGCGTTGAAGACGGACACACTAGCTATACGCAGTATTTT. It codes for CSVEDGHTSYTQYF.

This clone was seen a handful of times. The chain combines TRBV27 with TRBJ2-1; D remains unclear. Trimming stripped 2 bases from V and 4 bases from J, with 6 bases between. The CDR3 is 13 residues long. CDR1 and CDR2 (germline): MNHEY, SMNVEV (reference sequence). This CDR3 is CASSLGTYNEQFF. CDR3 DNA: TGTGCCAGCAGTTTAGGTACATACAATGAGCAGTTCTTC.

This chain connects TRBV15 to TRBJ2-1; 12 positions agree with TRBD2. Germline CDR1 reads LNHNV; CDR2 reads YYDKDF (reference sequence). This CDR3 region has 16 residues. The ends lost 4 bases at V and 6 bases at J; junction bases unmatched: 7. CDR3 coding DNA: TGTGCCACCAGCAAGGGAACGGGACTAGCGGGCAATGAGCAGTTCTTC. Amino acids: CATSKGTGLAGNEQFF.

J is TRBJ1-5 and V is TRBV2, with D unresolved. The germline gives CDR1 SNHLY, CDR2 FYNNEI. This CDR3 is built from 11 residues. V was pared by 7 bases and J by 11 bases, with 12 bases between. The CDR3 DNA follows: TGTGCCAGCACTCTGGGGTCGGCCCAGCATTTT. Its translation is CASTLGSAQHF.